This is a list of T cell receptor beta chains from one sample in a study of blood T cell repertoires in COVID-19. TCRdb's copy holds only in-frame clones and misses some; the assay was immunoSEQ multiplex PCR. Of nearly 200,000 clones detected, around four fifths appear once; the ten largest clones hold 6.5% to 7%. The sample comprised peripheral blood. The receptors originated from a human donor with acute or convalescent COVID-19. The donor label of this sample is uncertain. CDR3s include the opening cysteine and the closing phenylalanine or tryptophan. The D gene is left open where the match is weak. Clone size appears in some rows only: once, few, many, or a class for an expanded clone.

cdr3_length clone_size d_call j_call v_call cdr3_nt cdr3_aa
13 - TRBD1 TRBJ2-7 TRBV29-1 TGCAGCGTTGGGAAGGACAGGGGTTACGAGCAGTACTTC CSVGKDRGYEQYF
14 - TRBD2 TRBJ2-5 TRBV5-1 TGCGCCAGCAGCCAAGCGGGGAACCAAGAGACCCAGTACTTC CASSQAGNQETQYF
16 - TRBD2 TRBJ2-1 TRBV7-9 TGTGCCAGCACCGACGGAAGACTAGCGGGAGGTCTGGAGCAGTTCTTC CASTDGRLAGGLEQFF
13 - - TRBJ1-2 TRBV3-1/TRBV3-2 TGTGCCAGCAGCCTGACAGCTAACTATGGCTACACCTTC CASSLTANYGYTF
14 - TRBD2 TRBJ2-3 TRBV11-2 TGTGCCAGCAGCTTTAGCGGGAGACAAGATACGCAGTATTTT CASSFSGRQDTQYF
12 - - TRBJ1-1 TRBV28 TGTGCCAGCAGCCCCAGGGGCACTGAAGCTTTCTTT CASSPRGTEAFF
15 - TRBD2 TRBJ2-7 TRBV7-2 TGTGCCAGCAGCCCCACCGGGACTATCCCTTACGAGCAGTACTTC CASSPTGTIPYEQYF
15 - - TRBJ2-4 TRBV5-6 TGTGCCAGCAGCTTGGGACTAGTCACCAAAAACATTCAGTACTTC CASSLGLVTKNIQYF
13 - TRBD1 TRBJ1-2 TRBV3-1/TRBV3-2 TGTGCCAGCAGCTCCGACAGGGACTATGGCTACACCTTC CASSSDRDYGYTF
13 - - TRBJ1-6 TRBV9 TGTGCCAGCAGCGTAGCTGATAATTCACCCCTCCACTTT CASSVADNSPLHF
18 - TRBD2 TRBJ2-1 TRBV19 TGTGCCAGTACCCGGACTAGCGGGAGGAGTAGCTCCTACAATGAGCAGTTCTTC CASTRTSGRSSSYNEQFF
17 - TRBD2 TRBJ2-7 TRBV5-1 TGCGCCAGCAGTCCTACTAGCGGGAGTCCCTCTGCCTACGAGCAGTACTTC CASSPTSGSPSAYEQYF
15 - - TRBJ2-1 TRBV30 TGTGCCTGGACTAGGGACGGGAGCTCCTACAATGAGCAGTTCTTC CAWTRDGSSYNEQFF
13 - TRBD1 TRBJ1-4 TRBV19 TGTGCCAGCTCCCGGGACAGGGGTGAAAAACTGTTTTTT CASSRDRGEKLFF
14 - - TRBJ2-7 TRBV3-1/TRBV3-2 TGTGCCAGCAGCCAGGCAGGGGTTTCCTACGAGCAGTACTTC CASSQAGVSYEQYF
12 few - TRBJ1-2 TRBV24-1 TGTGCCACCAGTTTCTCTAACTATGGCTACACCTTC CATSFSNYGYTF
15 - - TRBJ1-2 TRBV6-8 TGTGCCAGCAGACCTCGCGGGGGCGCAGGGTATGGCTACACCTTC CASRPRGGAGYGYTF
15 - TRBD1 TRBJ2-2 TRBV4-1 TGCGCCAGCAGCCGGGGACAGGGGGCAACCGGGGAGCTGTTTTTT CASSRGQGATGELFF
13 few TRBD2 TRBJ2-7 TRBV6-5 TGTGCCAGTCGAACTAGCGGGACCAACGAGCAGTACTTC CASRTSGTNEQYF
14 - - TRBJ2-1 TRBV2 TGTGCCAGCAGTGAAGCAAAAGGGGTCAATGAGCAGTTCTTC CASSEAKGVNEQFF
15 - TRBD2 TRBJ2-3 TRBV18 TGTGCCAGCTCACCGACTAGCGATTACACAGATACGCAGTATTTT CASSPTSDYTDTQYF
14 - - TRBJ1-2 TRBV5-6 TGTGCCAGCAGCTTGGGACAGAAGGGAGGTGGCTACACCTTC CASSLGQKGGGYTF
15 - - TRBJ2-1 TRBV6-1 TGTGCCAGCAGTGAAAACCGGGCCCCAGGGGATGAGCAGTTCTTC CASSENRAPGDEQFF
15 few TRBD2 TRBJ2-2 TRBV11-1 TGTGCCAGCAGTTCCACGCGGGAGAGGTCCGGGGAGCTGTTTTTT CASSSTRERSGELFF
12 few - TRBJ2-3 TRBV2 TGTGCCAGCAGACTAGCCACAGATACGCAGTATTTT CASRLATDTQYF
14 - - TRBJ2-7 TRBV30 TGTGCCTGGAGTCCGGGGGACAGTCACTACGAGCAGTACTTC CAWSPGDSHYEQYF
16 few - TRBJ2-2 TRBV3-1/TRBV3-2 TGTGCCAGCAGCCATGGTCGAGGGAGTCTTGGCGGGGAGCTGTTTTTT CASSHGRGSLGGELFF
16 - - TRBJ1-2 TRBV5-4 TGTGCCAGCAGCTTGGTGTCGGGCAGGGGTGGGTATGGCTACACCTTC CASSLVSGRGGYGYTF
13 - - TRBJ2-5 TRBV29-1 TGCAGCGTTGGCCGGACAAACCAAGAGACCCAGTACTTC CSVGRTNQETQYF
15 - - TRBJ2-1 TRBV11-3 TGTGCCAGCAGCCTGGACGAGGCGGGATACAATGAGCAGTTCTTC CASSLDEAGYNEQFF
16 - TRBD2 TRBJ2-7 TRBV7-2 TGTGCCAGCAGCTTAGCTCTAGCGGGAGGGCCCTACGAGCAGTACTTC CASSLALAGGPYEQYF
16 - TRBD2 TRBJ2-1 TRBV19 TGTGCCAGTAGTATAGATCACTCTAGCGGTAACAATGAGCAGTTCTTC CASSIDHSSGNNEQFF
13 - - TRBJ1-2 TRBV19 TGTGCCAGTAGTATAGAGGGGGGCTATGGCTACACCTTC CASSIEGGYGYTF
16 - - TRBJ2-2 TRBV5-1 TGCGCCAGCAGCTTCTGGTCCGGGGTGAACACCGGGGAGCTGTTTTTT CASSFWSGVNTGELFF
15 - TRBD2 TRBJ2-5 TRBV9 TGTGCGAGCACTCTAGCGGGAGGACTTGAAGAGACCCAGTACTTC CASTLAGGLEETQYF
14 - TRBD2 TRBJ2-7 TRBV9 TGTGCCAGCAGCGAGACTAGCGGACACTACGAGCAGTACTTC CASSETSGHYEQYF
15 - TRBD2 TRBJ2-7 TRBV30 TGTGCCTGGAGTGGTACTAGCGGGAAAGCTGTCGAGCAGTACTTC CAWSGTSGKAVEQYF
15 - - TRBJ2-5 TRBV5-4 TGTGCCAGCAGCTCGGGACAAAGAACTCAAGAGACCCAGTACTTC CASSSGQRTQETQYF
15 - - TRBJ1-5 TRBV5-1 TGCGCCAGCAGCTTGGACGGAGATAGCAATCAGCCCCAGCATTTT CASSLDGDSNQPQHF
13 - TRBD1 TRBJ1-5 TRBV6-5 TGTGCCAGCAGAGGGACAGGGAATCAGCCCCAGCATTTT CASRGTGNQPQHF
18 - TRBD1 TRBJ1-1 TRBV2 TGTGCCAGCAGTGAAAGTCTAGGGGACAGGAGACATAACACTGAAGCTTTCTTT CASSESLGDRRHNTEAFF
16 - TRBD1 TRBJ2-3 TRBV5-1 TGCGCCAGCAGCCGATCAATAGGACAGGGCACAGATACGCAGTATTTT CASSRSIGQGTDTQYF
18 - - TRBJ2-6 TRBV27 TGTGCCAGCAGAAAACCGACAGCTGGCGTATCTGGGGCCAACGTCCTGACTTTC CASRKPTAGVSGANVLTF
14 - - TRBJ2-7 TRBV9 TGTGCCAGCAGCGTAGGAGGGAGCTCCTACGAGCAGTACTTC CASSVGGSSYEQYF
15 - - TRBJ2-5 TRBV13 TGTGCCAGCAGCTTAAGGGGGACGGCTCGAGAGACCCAGTACTTC CASSLRGTARETQYF
15 few TRBD1 TRBJ1-3 TRBV19 TGTGCCAGTAGTACCCGGACAGGGGGAGGAAACACCATATATTTT CASSTRTGGGNTIYF
13 - - TRBJ2-5 TRBV11-2 TGTGCCAGCAGCGAGGGATTAGGCGAGACCCAGTACTTC CASSEGLGETQYF